This T cell receptor (beta chain) was recovered during a study of T cells in Graves' hyperthyroidism and ophthalmopathy. Authors of the study amplified TCR beta CDR3 regions from RNA transcripts. When the TCR CDR3 underwent first-round RT-PCR, the HTBI primer set was used. TCRdb processed the multiplex PCR reads anew with MiXCR; each CDR3 protein has one entry. This table holds 500,000 to 800,000 distinct CDR3 sequences, 45% found once. With respect to this clonotype: Its target is not known.

V lost 0 bases to trimming and J lost 5 bases; unmatched junction nucleotides: 0. This CDR3 spans 14 amino acids. CDR1 and CDR2 (germline): SNHLY, FYNNEI. The study, taken as a whole, reports: Peripheral blood also featured most of the thyroid clonotypes expanded above 0.001.

This chain links TRBV2 with TRBJ1-3; 8 bases are a match to TRBD1. The sample taken for sequencing was peripheral blood or thyroid tissue (not recorded which). This clonotype was obtained from an adult man with Graves' disease, either hyperthyroidism or ophthalmopathy (not recorded which). Written as DNA, the CDR3 is TGTGCCAGCAGTGAAGCCAGGGGGCGAAACACCATATATTTT. It codes for CASSEARGRNTIYF.